Shown below are 27 T cell receptor beta chains from a single sample sequenced in a study of Ad26.COV2.S vaccination and SARS-CoV-2 variants (dated by TCRdb to the early 2020s). The treatment or condition label of this sample denotes: some 20 received Ad26.COV2.S at low or high dose, single or two shots; five or six received placebo; per-sample allocation not given. Repertoires of vaccine and placebo recipients were sequenced from samples taken on day 63 after the first injection. Library preparation used the immunoSEQ multiplex PCR assay. Drawn from immuneACCESS, this table holds only the in-frame rearrangements with V and J called that TCRdb kept. Clones are partly lost; checked studies trace under half to an unresolved V gene and leave the rest unexplained. The sample contains hundreds of thousands of clones, roughly 90% of them found a single time. Of the sample, about 1.5% is held by the ten largest clones.

Sequenced material: peripheral blood, taken in a trial of Ad26.COV2.S vaccine versus placebo. The receptors come from a person between 18 and 65 years old who received the Ad26.COV2.S COVID-19 vaccine or a placebo.

The rearrangement joins TRBV10-1 to TRBJ2-3; TRBD2 is a possible D gene (6 bases). Germline V gene data show CDR1 as WNHNN and CDR2 as SYGVQD (reference sequence). The CDR3 is 12 amino acids. V lost 5 bases and J 3 bases, leaving 6 bases between the germline ends. CDR3 residues: CASSSGTDTQYF. The DNA for the CDR3 is TGCGCCAGCAGTAGCGGGACAGATACGCAGTATTTT.

This chain links TRBV12-3 or TRBV12-4 with TRBJ1-4; no clear D. This CDR3 has 12 amino acids. With 3 bases removed from V and 12 bases from J, the gap between germline ends came to 11 bases. The chain's CDR3 is CASSLTASELFF. CDR3 nucleotide sequence: TGTGCCAGCAGTTTGACGGCTAGCGAACTGTTTTTT.

The table lists this clone with a count of one. The chain joins TRBV7-2 to TRBJ1-3, with D possibly being TRBD1 (6 bases). This CDR3 has 19 residues. CDR1 is SGHTA and CDR2 is FQGNSA in the germline V gene. V was pared by 0 bases and J by 0 bases, with 18 bases between. CDR3: CASSLAGLRRGGSGNTIYF. CDR3 bases: TGTGCCAGCAGCTTAGCCGGCCTTCGGAGGGGGGGCTCTGGAAACACCATATATTTT.

J is TRBJ2-1 and V is TRBV15, with D possibly matching TRBD1 (5 bases). Trimming stripped 2 bases from V and 6 bases from J, with 5 bases between. Germline V gene data show CDR1 as LNHNV and CDR2 as YYDKDF (reference sequence). The CDR3 loop spans 12 amino acids. CDR3 in amino acids: CATSRQGNEQFF. For the CDR3, the DNA is TGTGCCACCAGCAGACAGGGCAATGAGCAGTTCTTC.

The chain links TRBV29-1 to TRBJ1-2; TRBD1 aligns across 7 bases. This CDR3 spans 16 amino acids. From germline, CDR1 is SQVTM and CDR2 ANQGSEA. Losses at the gene ends were 6 bases for V and 2 bases for J; bases not matched to a gene: 15. Here the CDR3 reads CSVLYGGQAPNYGYTF. The CDR3 DNA is TGCAGCGTCCTGTATGGAGGACAGGCCCCAAACTATGGCTACACCTTC.

The J gene is TRBJ1-6, the V gene TRBV19; possible D gene TRBD1, 6 bases. The CDR3 runs to 15 residues. The V end was cut by 5 bases, the J end by 7 bases, with 15 bases between. CDR1 LNHDA and CDR2 SQIVND come from the germline V gene (reference sequence). The CDR3 region has the DNA TGTGCCAGTAGTTTTACAGGGTCGAGGAATTCACCCCTCCACTTT. This encodes CASSFTGSRNSPLHF.

The chain couples TRBV25-1 to TRBJ2-1; 7 bases are shared with TRBD2. This CDR3 contains 15 residues. Trimming took 3 bases from V and 8 from J; bases not matched to a gene: 10. Germline-derived CDR1 and CDR2 are MGHDK and SYGVNS. The CDR3 DNA follows: TGTGCCAGCAGTGACGACCGCGGGGGTTTCTATGAGCAGTTCTTC. This gives the protein CASSDDRGGFYEQFF.

The rearrangement uses TRBV4-2 and TRBJ2-7; D may be TRBD2 (6 bases). CDR1 LGHNA and CDR2 YNFKEQ come from the germline V gene. Trimming removed 0 bases from V and 7 bases from J, with 10 bases in between. The CDR3 spans 13 residues. The CDR3 nucleotides read TGTGCCAGCAGCCAAGATAAGGCGGGGGAGCAGTACTTC. Residues: CASSQDKAGEQYF.

The chain couples TRBV18 to TRBJ2-1; D perhaps matches TRBD1 (5 bases). The V end lost 3 bases, the J end lost 5 bases, and 11 bases lay between the germline ends. CDR3 length: 14 residues. The germline V gene has CDR1 KGHSH and CDR2 LQKENI. The CDR3 DNA reads TGTGCCAGCTCACCTATAGACAGCGACAATGAGCAGTTCTTC. This encodes CASSPIDSDNEQFF.

V and J are TRBV30 and TRBJ1-3, with a weak D call TRBD1 (6 bases). Germline assignment: CDR1 GTSNPN and CDR2 SVGIG (reference sequence). V gave up 0 bases and J gave up 16 bases, with 16 bases separating them. The CDR3 length is 12 residues. The chain's CDR3 is CAWSVDRRPLYF. The CDR3 bases are TGTGCCTGGAGTGTTGACAGGAGGCCCCTGTATTTT.

The chain couples TRBV19 to TRBJ2-5, with TRBD2 identical over 9 bases. Trimming at V came to 1 base and at J to 0 bases, leaving 3 bases not matched to a gene. CDR1 LNHDA and CDR2 SQIVND come from the germline V gene (reference sequence). This CDR3 is 16 amino acids long. The CDR3 sequence is CASSIAGLANQETQYF. CDR3 bases: TGTGCCAGTAGTATAGCGGGACTAGCCAACCAAGAGACCCAGTACTTC.

This clone was seen just once. The chain uses TRBV15 and TRBJ2-3; D unresolved. The CDR3 is 13 residues long. V shed 3 bases and J shed 2 bases, with 6 bases lying between them. Germline V gene data show CDR1 as LNHNV and CDR2 as YYDKDF (reference sequence). The CDR3 nucleotides read TGTGCCACCAGCAGCAGGTCCACAGATACGCAGTATTTT. Residues: CATSSRSTDTQYF.

J is TRBJ2-1 and V is TRBV28; 9 bases fit TRBD2. Germline V lookup: CDR1 MDHEN, CDR2 SYDVKM. CDR3 length: 15 residues. V was clipped by 5 bases and J by 2 bases; unmatched bases: 4. DNA for the CDR3: TGTGCCAGCAGTATAGCGGGGGAAACCTACAATGAGCAGTTCTTC. It codes for CASSIAGETYNEQFF.

The V and J genes are TRBV5-4 and TRBJ2-1; D remains ambiguous. Germline values: CDR1 SGHNT, CDR2 YYREEE (reference sequence). Trimming shortened V by 0 bases and J by 7 bases, and 14 bases separated the two germline ends. There are 15 residues in the CDR3. The CDR3 sequence: CASSLGGIPGNEQFF. CDR3 coding DNA: TGTGCCAGCAGCTTGGGGGGTATACCCGGGAATGAGCAGTTCTTC.

V gene TRBV5-1 combines with J gene TRBJ1-5; 8 nucleotides agree with TRBD1. Trimming took 4 bases from V and 4 from J; bases not matched to a gene: 4. Germline CDR1 and CDR2: SGHRS and YFSETQ. The CDR3 contains 14 residues. The CDR3 sequence is CASSEGQENQPQHF. For the CDR3, the DNA is TGCGCCAGCAGCGAGGGACAGGAAAATCAGCCCCAGCATTTT.

V usage is TRBV7-9 and J usage is TRBJ2-5; D might be TRBD2 (5 bases). The CDR3 covers 11 residues. Trimming cost V 4 bases and J 5 bases, with 5 bases left between them. Germline CDR1 is SEHNR and CDR2 is FQNEAQ (reference sequence). The CDR3: CASSSSETQYF. DNA for the CDR3: TGTGCCAGCAGCTCTAGCGAGACCCAGTACTTC.

The gene calls are TRBV29-1 and TRBJ1-1; D ambiguous. Looked up from germline, CDR1 is SQVTM and CDR2 is ANQGSEA. The CDR3 consists of 12 residues. The CDR3 loop is CSERTVSTEAFF. The CDR3 nucleotides are TGCAGTGAGAGGACGGTCAGCACTGAAGCTTTCTTT.

V and J are TRBV7-2 and TRBJ2-3; D unresolved. The germline V gene encodes CDR1 SGHTA and CDR2 FQGNSA. The germline V and J ends were trimmed by 5 bases and 13 bases, with 16 bases remaining between them. CDR3 length equals 12 residues. The CDR3 bases are TGTGCCAGCAGCCCGCCGGGTCCCGTAGAGTATTTT. It is translated as CASSPPGPVEYF.

The chain couples TRBV3-1 (or the pseudogene TRBV3-2) to TRBJ2-7; unclear D gene. Trimming took off 1 base at V and 2 bases at J, with 12 bases between the two ends. The length of the CDR3 is 15 residues. Germline lookup yields CDR1 LGHDT and CDR2 YNNKEL (reference sequence). CDR3 bases: TGTGCCAGCAGCCAAGCCCCAAGACACCCCTACGAGCAGTACTTC. As protein: CASSQAPRHPYEQYF.

This chain links TRBV27 with TRBJ1-1; perhaps TRBD1 as D (6 bases). V was trimmed by 1 base and J by 2 bases, leaving 11 bases between them. This CDR3 comprises 15 residues. Germline V gene lookup returns CDR1 MNHEY and CDR2 SMNVEV (reference sequence). CDR3 coding DNA: TGTGCCAGCAGTTTATTCGGGGGGGCAAACACTGAAGCTTTCTTT. Its protein product is CASSLFGGANTEAFF.

The V and J genes are TRBV27 and TRBJ2-1, with 8 bases matching TRBD1. Germline lookup yields CDR1 MNHEY and CDR2 SMNVEV (reference sequence). J gave up 1 base and V 5 bases, and 13 bases lay outside the gene matches. This CDR3 contains 18 residues. In DNA form, the CDR3 reads TGTGCCAGCAGTCAAGACAGGGGTGGGTTATTGTCCTACAATGAGCAGTTCTTC. Translated, it gives CASSQDRGGLLSYNEQFF.

This chain links TRBV24-1 with TRBJ2-1; TRBD2 is a possible D gene (7 bases). Between the trimmed V and J ends, which lost 9 bases and 8 bases, there was a span of 13 bases. The CDR3 contains 12 residues. The germline V gene encodes CDR1 KGHDR and CDR2 SFDVKD. The CDR3 nucleotides read TGTGCCACCGGAGGGGGGGGCGATGAGCAGTTCTTC. This encodes CATGGGGDEQFF.

This chain uses TRBV27 with TRBJ2-7; D is perhaps TRBD1 (5 bases). This CDR3 comprises 13 residues. V lost 2 bases and J 7 bases, leaving 12 bases between the germline ends. CDR1 MNHEY and CDR2 SMNVEV come from the germline V gene (reference sequence). CDR3 sequence reads: CASSLRQLREQYF. CDR3 nucleotide sequence: TGTGCCAGCAGTTTACGACAGCTCAGGGAGCAGTACTTC.

CDR3 amino acids: CASSPGAEEKLFF. The CDR3 DNA follows: TGTGCCAGCTCACCTGGGGCAGAAGAAAAACTGTTTTTT. The V gene is TRBV18, the J gene TRBJ1-4; D might be TRBD1 (5 bases). The CDR3 is made up of 13 amino acids. V was clipped by 3 bases and J by 8 bases, with 10 bases between them. The germline V gene encodes CDR1 KGHSH and CDR2 LQKENI.

DNA of the CDR3: TGTGCCAGCAGTATGCAGATAGCTAACTATGGCTACACCTTC. Translation gives CASSMQIANYGYTF. This chain joins TRBV6-5 and TRBJ1-2, with D unresolved. Trimming left V 5 bases short and J 0 bases short, with 10 bases between. Germline CDR1 is MNHEY and CDR2 is SVGAGI. CDR3 size: 14 residues.

This rearrangement joins TRBV3-1 (or the pseudogene TRBV3-2) to TRBJ2-2; 12 positions agree with TRBD2. CDR1 is LGHDT and CDR2 is YNNKEL in the germline V gene (reference sequence). This CDR3 spans 17 amino acids. The V gene end was trimmed by 4 bases and the J gene end by 4 bases; junction bases not matched to a gene: 7. The CDR3, as DNA: TGTGCCAGCAGCCGGACTAGCGGGAATCCCAGCACCGGGGAGCTGTTTTTT. As protein: CASSRTSGNPSTGELFF.

V gene TRBV7-2 combines with J gene TRBJ2-7; 9 positions agree with TRBD1. CDR3 size: 15 residues. J gave up 0 bases and V 3 bases, and 3 bases lay outside the gene matches. The germline V gene encodes CDR1 SGHTA and CDR2 FQGNSA. The CDR3 protein is CASSFGTGFSYEQYF. The CDR3 DNA follows: TGTGCCAGCAGCTTCGGGACAGGGTTCTCCTACGAGCAGTACTTC.